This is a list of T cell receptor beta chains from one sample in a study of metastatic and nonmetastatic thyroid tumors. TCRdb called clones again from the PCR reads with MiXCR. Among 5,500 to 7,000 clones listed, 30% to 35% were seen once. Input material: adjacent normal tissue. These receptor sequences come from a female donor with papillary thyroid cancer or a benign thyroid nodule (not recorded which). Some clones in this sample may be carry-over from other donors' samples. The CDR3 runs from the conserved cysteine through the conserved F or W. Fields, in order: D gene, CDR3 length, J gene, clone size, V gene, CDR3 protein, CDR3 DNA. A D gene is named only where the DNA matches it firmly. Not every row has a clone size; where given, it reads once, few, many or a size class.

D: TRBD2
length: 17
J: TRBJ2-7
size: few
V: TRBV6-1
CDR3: CATATSGWPLSSYEQYF
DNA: TGTGCCACTGCGACTAGCGGGTGGCCCCTGAGCTCCTACGAGCAGTACTTC

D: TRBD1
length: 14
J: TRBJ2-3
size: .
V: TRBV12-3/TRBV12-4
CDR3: CGWSFVRGRDTQYF
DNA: TGTGGGTGGAGTTTCGTTAGGGGGCGAGATACGCAGTATTTT

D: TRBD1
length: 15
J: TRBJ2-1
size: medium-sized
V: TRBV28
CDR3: CASSLAGTAYNEQFF
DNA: TGTGCCAGCAGTTTGGCCGGGACAGCCTACAATGAGCAGTTCTTC

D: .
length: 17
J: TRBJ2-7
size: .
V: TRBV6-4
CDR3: CASSAPRVRTLHYEKYF
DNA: TGTGCCAGTAGTGCTCCCCGGGTGCGAACATTACACTACGAGAAGTACTTC

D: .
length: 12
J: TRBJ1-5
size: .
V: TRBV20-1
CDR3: CSADQGLQPQHF
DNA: TGCAGTGCTGACCAGGGCCTTCAGCCCCAGCATTTT

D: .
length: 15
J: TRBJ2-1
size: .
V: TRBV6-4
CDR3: CASSFWGIGNNEQFF
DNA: TGTGCCAGCAGTTTTTGGGGAATTGGGAACAATGAGCAGTTCTTC

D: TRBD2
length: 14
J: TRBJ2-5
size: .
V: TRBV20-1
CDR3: CSASLAGVLEAQYF
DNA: TGCAGTGCTAGCCTAGCGGGAGTTTTGGAGGCCCAGTACTTC

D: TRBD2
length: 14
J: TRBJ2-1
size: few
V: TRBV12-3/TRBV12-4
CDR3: CASTTREGRYEQFF
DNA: TGTGCCAGCACGACGCGGGAGGGCCGGTATGAGCAGTTCTTC

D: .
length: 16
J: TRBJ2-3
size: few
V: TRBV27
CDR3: CASSISQGFSTDTQYF
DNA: TGTGCCAGCAGCATTTCGCAGGGGTTCAGCACAGATACGCAGTATTTT

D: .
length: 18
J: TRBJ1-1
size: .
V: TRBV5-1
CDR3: CASSLIPSGEGMNTEAFF
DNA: TGCGCCAGCAGCCTAATTCCATCAGGTGAAGGGATGAACACTGAAGCTTTCTTT

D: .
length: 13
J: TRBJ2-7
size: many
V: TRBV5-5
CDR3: CASTQGTTYEQYF
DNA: TGTGCCAGCACCCAGGGAACGACCTACGAGCAGTACTTC

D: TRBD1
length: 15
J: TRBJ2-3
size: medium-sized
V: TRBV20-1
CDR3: CSASGGQVGTDTQYF
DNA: TGCAGTGCTAGTGGGGGACAGGTCGGCACAGATACGCAGTATTTT

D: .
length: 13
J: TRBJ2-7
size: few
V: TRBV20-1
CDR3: CSAPAEDLYEQYF
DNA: TGCAGTGCCCCGGCCGAGGACCTCTACGAGCAGTACTTC

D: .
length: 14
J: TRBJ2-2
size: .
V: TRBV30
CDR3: CAWNPLGSTGELFF
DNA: TGTGCCTGGAACCCGCTCGGCAGCACCGGGGAGCTGTTTTTT

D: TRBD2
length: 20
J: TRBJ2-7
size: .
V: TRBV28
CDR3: CASSSRDRVGTSGSLYEQYF
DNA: TGTGCCAGCAGTTCACGGGACAGGGTCGGGACTAGCGGGTCACTCTACGAGCAGTACTTC

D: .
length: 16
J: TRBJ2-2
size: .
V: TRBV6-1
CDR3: CASSQARGAGTGELFF
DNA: TGTGCCAGCTCTCAGGCCAGGGGGGCGGGGACCGGGGAGCTGTTTTTT

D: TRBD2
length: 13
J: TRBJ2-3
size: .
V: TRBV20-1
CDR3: CSATSGSTDTQYF
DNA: TGCAGTGCTACTAGCGGGAGCACAGATACGCAGTATTTT

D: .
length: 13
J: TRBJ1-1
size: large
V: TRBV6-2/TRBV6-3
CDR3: CASSYRGFSEAFF
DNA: TGTGCCAGCAGTTACCGAGGGTTTTCTGAAGCTTTCTTT

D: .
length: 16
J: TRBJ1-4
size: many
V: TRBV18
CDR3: CASSPPETPEGEKLFF
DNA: TGTGCCAGCTCACCACCGGAGACTCCCGAAGGGGAAAAACTGTTTTTT

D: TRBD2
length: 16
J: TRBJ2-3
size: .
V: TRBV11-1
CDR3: CASSKGLAWTSDTQYF
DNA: TGTGCCAGCAGCAAAGGACTAGCGTGGACCTCAGATACGCAGTATTTT

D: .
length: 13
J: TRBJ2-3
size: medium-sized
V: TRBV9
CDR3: CASSAPGTDTQYF
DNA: TGTGCCAGCAGCGCCCCAGGGACAGATACGCAGTATTTT

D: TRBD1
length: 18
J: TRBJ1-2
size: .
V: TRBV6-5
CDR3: CASSSVPGQGFTNYGYTF
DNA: TGTGCCAGCAGTTCAGTCCCGGGACAGGGTTTTACTAACTATGGCTACACCTTC

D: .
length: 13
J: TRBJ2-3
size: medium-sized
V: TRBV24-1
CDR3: CATGVKLGDTQYF
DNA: TGTGCCACCGGTGTGAAACTAGGAGATACGCAGTATTTT

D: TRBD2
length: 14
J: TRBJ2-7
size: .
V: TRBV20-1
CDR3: CSATEASGDNEQYF
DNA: TGCAGTGCTACAGAGGCTAGCGGGGATAACGAGCAGTACTTC

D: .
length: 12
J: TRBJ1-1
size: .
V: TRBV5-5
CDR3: CASSLINTEAFF
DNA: TGTGCCAGCAGCCTCATCAACACTGAAGCTTTCTTT

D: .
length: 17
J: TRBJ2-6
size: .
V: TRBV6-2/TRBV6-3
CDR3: CASSWGGLRKKANVLTF
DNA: TGTGCCAGCAGTTGGGGGGGGCTGAGGAAGAAGGCCAACGTCCTGACTTTC